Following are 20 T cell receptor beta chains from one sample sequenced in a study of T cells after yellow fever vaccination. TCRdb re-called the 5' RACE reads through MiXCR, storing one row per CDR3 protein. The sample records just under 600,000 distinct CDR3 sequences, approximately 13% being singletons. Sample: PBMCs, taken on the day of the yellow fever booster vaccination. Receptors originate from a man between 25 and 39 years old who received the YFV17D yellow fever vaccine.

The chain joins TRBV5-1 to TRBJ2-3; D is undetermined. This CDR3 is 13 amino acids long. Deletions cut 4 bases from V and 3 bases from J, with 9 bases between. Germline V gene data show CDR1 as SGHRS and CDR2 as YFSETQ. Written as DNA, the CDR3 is TGCGCCAGCAGCCCAACAAGGACAGATACGCAGTATTTT. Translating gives CASSPTRTDTQYF.

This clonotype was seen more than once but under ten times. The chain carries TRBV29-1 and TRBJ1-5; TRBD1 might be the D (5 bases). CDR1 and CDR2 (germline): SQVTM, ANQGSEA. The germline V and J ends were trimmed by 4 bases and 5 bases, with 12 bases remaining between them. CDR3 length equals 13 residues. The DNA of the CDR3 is TGCAGCGTTGTAGGCGGGGCGGATCAGCCCCAGCATTTT. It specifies CSVVGGADQPQHF.

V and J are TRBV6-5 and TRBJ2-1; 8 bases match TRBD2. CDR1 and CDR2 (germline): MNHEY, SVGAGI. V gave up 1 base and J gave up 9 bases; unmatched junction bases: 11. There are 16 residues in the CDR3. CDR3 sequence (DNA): TGTGCCAGCAGTTACTTCCCGCTAGCGGGCTGGGGTGAGCAGTTCTTC. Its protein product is CASSYFPLAGWGEQFF.

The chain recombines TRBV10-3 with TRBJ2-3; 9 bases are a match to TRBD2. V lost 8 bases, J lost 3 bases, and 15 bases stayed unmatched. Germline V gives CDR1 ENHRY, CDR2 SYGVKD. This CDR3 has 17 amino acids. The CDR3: CAIGPAGGPRNTDTQYF. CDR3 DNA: TGTGCCATCGGGCCGGCGGGAGGGCCCCGGAATACAGATACGCAGTATTTT.

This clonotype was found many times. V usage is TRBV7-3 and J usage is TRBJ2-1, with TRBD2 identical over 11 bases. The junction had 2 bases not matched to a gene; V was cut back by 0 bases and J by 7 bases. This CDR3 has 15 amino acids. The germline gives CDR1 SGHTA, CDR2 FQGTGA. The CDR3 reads CASSLTPSGRNEQFF. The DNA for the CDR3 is TGTGCCAGCAGCTTAACGCCTAGCGGGAGGAATGAGCAGTTCTTC.

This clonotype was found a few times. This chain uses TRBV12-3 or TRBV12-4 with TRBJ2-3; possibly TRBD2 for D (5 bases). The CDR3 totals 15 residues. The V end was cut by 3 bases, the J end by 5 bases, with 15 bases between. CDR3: CASSFGYGKKDTQYF. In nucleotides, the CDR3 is TGTGCCAGCAGTTTTGGATACGGGAAAAAAGATACGCAGTATTTT.

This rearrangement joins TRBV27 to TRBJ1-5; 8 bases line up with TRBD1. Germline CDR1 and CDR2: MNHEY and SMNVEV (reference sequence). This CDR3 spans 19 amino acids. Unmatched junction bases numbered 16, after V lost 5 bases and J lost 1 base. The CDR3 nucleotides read TGTGCCAGCAGTCTTTCCTCCTCCTGGACAGGGATGAGCAATCAGCCCCAGCATTTT. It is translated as CASSLSSSWTGMSNQPQHF.

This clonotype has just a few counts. CDR3 amino acids: CASSQTFWSSYEQYF. CDR3 sequence (DNA): TGTGCCAGCAGTCAGACGTTTTGGAGCTCCTACGAGCAGTACTTC. The V and J genes are TRBV6-2 or TRBV6-3 and TRBJ2-7; D unclear. The germline V gene has CDR1 MNHEY and CDR2 SVGEGT. CDR3 size: 15 residues. V lost 5 bases, J lost 0 bases, and 14 bases lay in between.

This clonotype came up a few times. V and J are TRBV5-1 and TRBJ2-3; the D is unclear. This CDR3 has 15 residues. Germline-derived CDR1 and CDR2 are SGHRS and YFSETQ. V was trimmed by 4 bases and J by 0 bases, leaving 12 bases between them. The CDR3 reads CASSGGAASTDTQYF. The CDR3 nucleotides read TGCGCCAGCAGCGGTGGTGCCGCAAGCACAGATACGCAGTATTTT.

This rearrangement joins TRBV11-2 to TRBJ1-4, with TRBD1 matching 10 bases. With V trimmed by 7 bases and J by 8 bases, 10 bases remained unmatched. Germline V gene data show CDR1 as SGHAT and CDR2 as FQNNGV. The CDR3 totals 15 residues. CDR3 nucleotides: TGTGCCAGCAACTCGGGACAGGGGTTTTTCGAAAAACTGTTTTTT. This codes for CASNSGQGFFEKLFF.

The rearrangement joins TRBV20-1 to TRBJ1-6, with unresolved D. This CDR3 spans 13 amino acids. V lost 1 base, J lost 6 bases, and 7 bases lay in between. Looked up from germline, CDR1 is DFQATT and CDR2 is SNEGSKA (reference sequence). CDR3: CSARVRSNSPLHF. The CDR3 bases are TGCAGTGCTAGAGTGCGGAGTAATTCACCCCTCCACTTT.

In DNA form, the CDR3 reads TGTGCCAGTTCTTCGGTTGGTCAGCAGTACTTC. It encodes CASSSVGQQYF. This chain joins TRBV19 and TRBJ2-7; no reliable D call. Germline-derived CDR1 and CDR2 are LNHDA and SQIVND (reference sequence). Trimming took 8 bases from V and 8 from J, leaving 13 bases between them. The CDR3 spans 11 residues.

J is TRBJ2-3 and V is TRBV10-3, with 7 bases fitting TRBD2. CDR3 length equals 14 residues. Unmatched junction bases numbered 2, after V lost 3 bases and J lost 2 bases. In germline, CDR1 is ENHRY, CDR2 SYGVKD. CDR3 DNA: TGTGCCATCAGTGACCGGGAGGCCACAGATACGCAGTATTTT. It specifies CAISDREATDTQYF.

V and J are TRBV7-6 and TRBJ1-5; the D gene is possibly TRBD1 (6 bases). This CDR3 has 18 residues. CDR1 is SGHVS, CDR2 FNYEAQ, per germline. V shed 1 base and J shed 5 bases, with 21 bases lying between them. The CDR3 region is CASSLGPPGGHLDQPQHF. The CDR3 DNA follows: TGTGCCAGCAGCTTAGGACCTCCCGGGGGGCATCTAGATCAGCCCCAGCATTTT.

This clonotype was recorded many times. The CDR3 nucleotides are TGTGCCAGTAGCACGACTAGCGGGGCCTACGAGCAGTACTTC. Its translation is CASSTTSGAYEQYF. The V gene is TRBV19, the J gene TRBJ2-7, with 11 positions matching TRBD2. The trim removed 6 bases at V and 2 bases at J, leaving 3 bases unmatched. CDR3 length equals 14 residues. CDR1 is LNHDA, CDR2 SQIVND, per germline (reference sequence).

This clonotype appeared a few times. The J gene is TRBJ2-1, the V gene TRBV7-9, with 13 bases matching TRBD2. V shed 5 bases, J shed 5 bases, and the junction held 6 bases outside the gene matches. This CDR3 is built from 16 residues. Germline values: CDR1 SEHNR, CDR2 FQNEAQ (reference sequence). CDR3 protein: CASSPRLAGGDNEQFF. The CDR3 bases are TGTGCCAGCAGCCCCCGACTAGCGGGAGGAGACAATGAGCAGTTCTTC.

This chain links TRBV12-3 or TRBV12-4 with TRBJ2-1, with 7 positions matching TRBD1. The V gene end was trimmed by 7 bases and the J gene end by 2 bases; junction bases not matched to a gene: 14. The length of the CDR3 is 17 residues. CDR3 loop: CASNSPINRGTYNEQFF. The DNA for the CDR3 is TGTGCCAGCAACTCGCCGATTAACAGGGGAACCTACAATGAGCAGTTCTTC.

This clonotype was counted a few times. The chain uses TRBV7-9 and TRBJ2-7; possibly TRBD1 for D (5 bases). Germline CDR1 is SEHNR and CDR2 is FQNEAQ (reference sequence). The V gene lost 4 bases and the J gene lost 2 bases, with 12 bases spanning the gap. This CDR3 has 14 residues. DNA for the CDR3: TGTGCCAGCAGCTCTAGACAGAGAACCTACGAGCAGTACTTC. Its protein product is CASSSRQRTYEQYF.

The CDR3 DNA follows: TGCAGTGCTAGGCTTTCCGGGATAGGACGAGGAGAGACCCAGTACTTC. It encodes CSARLSGIGRGETQYF. The rearrangement links TRBV20-1 to TRBJ2-5, with D maybe TRBD2 (5 bases). Per the germline V gene, CDR1 is DFQATT and CDR2 is SNEGSKA (reference sequence). The V gene lost 3 bases and the J gene lost 4 bases, with 21 bases spanning the gap. This CDR3 contains 16 residues.

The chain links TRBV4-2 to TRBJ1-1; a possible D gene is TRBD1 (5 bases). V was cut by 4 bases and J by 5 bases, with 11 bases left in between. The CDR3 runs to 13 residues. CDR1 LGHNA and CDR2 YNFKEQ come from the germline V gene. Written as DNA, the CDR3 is TGTGCCAGCAGCCCCTATGAGGGGACTGAAGCTTTCTTT. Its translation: CASSPYEGTEAFF.